This T cell receptor (beta chain) was identified in a study of radiotherapy plus CTLA-4 blockade in lung cancer. Study context: Objective responses were seen in 15% to 20% of patients, disease control in approximately 30%.

This CDR3 is built from 14 residues. Trimming took off 5 bases at V and 1 base at J, with 11 bases between the two ends. CDR1 is SGHTA and CDR2 is FQGNSA in the germline V gene. CTLA-4 blockade using ipilimumab, together with focal radiation, was received by patients with chemo-refractory metastatic non-small-cell lung cancer. Libraries were prepared by immunoSEQ multiplex PCR; TCRdb keeps only in-frame clonotypes and omits some of them. The sample records approximately 80,000 clones, 78% being singletons. The receptor's source is a human donor with non-small cell lung cancer whose response to radiotherapy plus ipilimumab could not be evaluated. Some clones in this sample may be carry-over from other donors' samples. The V call is TRBV7-2, the J call TRBJ1-1; possible D gene TRBD1, 6 bases. The input for sequencing was peripheral blood, taken from a patient treated with radiotherapy plus ipilimumab. The CDR3 protein is CASSRDIPNTEAFF. The CDR3 DNA follows: TGTGCCAGCAGCCGGGACATCCCGAACACTGAAGCTTTCTTT.